The rows below give T cell receptor beta chains drawn from one sample of a study of cytomegalovirus exposure and HLA in healthy donors. Sequencing was performed with immunoSEQ multiplex PCR; in TCRdb, only in-frame clones are kept and a portion is missing. The profile covers 210,000 or so clones, with 65% to 85% appearing a single time and over 0.65% taken by the ten largest. Sequences were obtained from PBMCs. The receptors stem from a boy aged 2 to 9 in good health and CMV-seronegative. CDR3s include the opening cysteine and the closing phenylalanine or tryptophan. Each record gives: CDR3 length, J gene, V gene, clone size, D gene, CDR3 DNA, CDR3 protein. The D gene is left open where the match is weak. Not all rows give a size; the values are once, few, many and, for expanded clones, a class.

15,TRBJ2-5,TRBV4-1,NA,NA,TGCGCCAGCAGCCAAGATTCCAGGGGTCAAGAGACCCAGTACTTC,CASSQDSRGQETQYF
16,TRBJ2-1,TRBV5-1,NA,TRBD1,TGCGCCAGCAGCTTGGAGGGACAGGACTTTTTTGATGAGCAGTTCTTC,CASSLEGQDFFDEQFF
13,TRBJ2-3,TRBV7-2,NA,NA,TGTGCCAGCAGCTTAGTCGGCACAGATACGCAGTATTTT,CASSLVGTDTQYF
14,TRBJ2-7,TRBV7-9,NA,NA,TGTGCCAGCAGCTCCGGGACTGGACACTACGAGCAGTACTTC,CASSSGTGHYEQYF
14,TRBJ2-7,TRBV28,NA,NA,TGTGCCAGCAGTTTAGGCAGGGGACCCTACGAGCAGTACTTC,CASSLGRGPYEQYF
16,TRBJ1-5,TRBV7-3,NA,NA,TGTGCCAGCAGCATACAAAGGACAATTTTAGTAAAACCCCAGCATTTT,CASSIQRTILVKPQHF
11,TRBJ2-1,TRBV7-9,NA,NA,TGTGCCAGCAGACCACCAGGGCGGCAGTTCTTC,CASRPPGRQFF
14,TRBJ1-2,TRBV7-3,NA,NA,TGTGCCAGCAGCTTAGGAACAGGGAGAGATGGCTACACCTTC,CASSLGTGRDGYTF
17,TRBJ1-3,TRBV10-3,NA,NA,TGTGCCATCAGTGAGTCCCACGGGACATACTCTGGAAACACCATATATTTT,CAISESHGTYSGNTIYF
16,TRBJ2-2,TRBV23-1,NA,NA,TGCGCCAGCAGTCACCGGGTCCTCGCGAACACCGGGGAGCTGTTTTTT,CASSHRVLANTGELFF
18,TRBJ2-7,TRBV11-2,NA,NA,TGTGCCAGCAGCTTATTTCTCTGGAATCGGAGAGGGCCTCACGAGCAGTACTTC,CASSLFLWNRRGPHEQYF
16,TRBJ2-3,TRBV5-4,NA,TRBD2,TGTGCCAGCAGCAAGAAGACTAGCGGGGACACAGATACGCAGTATTTT,CASSKKTSGDTDTQYF
14,TRBJ2-1,TRBV19,once,TRBD2,TGTGCCAGTAGTAGGCGGGAGGAGTTCAATGAGCAGTTCTTC,CASSRREEFNEQFF
15,TRBJ2-5,TRBV6-5,NA,NA,NA,CASSSSGGRQETQYF
14,TRBJ1-1,TRBV4-1,few,TRBD1,TGCGCCAGCAGTCGAGGGGGCTTGAGCACTGAAGCTTTCTTT,CASSRGGLSTEAFF
15,TRBJ2-7,TRBV27,NA,NA,TGTGCCAGCCGTCGATGGGACTCAGACCTGTACGAGCAGTACTTC,CASRRWDSDLYEQYF
15,TRBJ2-2,TRBV5-1,NA,TRBD2,TGCGCCAGCACCCCCGCGGGAGGGGCCCCCGGGGAGCTGTTTTTT,CASTPAGGAPGELFF
15,TRBJ1-4,TRBV4-1,few,TRBD1,TGCGCCAGCAGCCGGAAGGGACAGGGGGCAGAAAAACTGTTTTTT,CASSRKGQGAEKLFF
15,TRBJ2-7,TRBV10-3,NA,TRBD1,TGTGCCATCAGCCCGGGACAGGAGAGCTCCTACGAGCAGTACTTC,CAISPGQESSYEQYF
15,TRBJ2-5,TRBV5-1,NA,NA,TGCGCCAGCAGCTTGGGGCCAGGATACAAAGAGACCCAGTACTTC,CASSLGPGYKETQYF
15,TRBJ2-3,TRBV4-1,NA,TRBD2,TGCGCCAGCAGCTCGCTAGCGGGGTTCAGGAATACGCAGTATTTT,CASSSLAGFRNTQYF
15,TRBJ1-5,TRBV30,few,NA,TGTGCCTGGGAGGAGGGAACGCGGAGCAATCAGCCCCAGCATTTT,CAWEEGTRSNQPQHF
14,TRBJ2-7,TRBV29-1,NA,NA,TGCAGCGTGGGTAAGGGGCAGGGTGTTCGCGAGCAGTACTTC,CSVGKGQGVREQYF
14,TRBJ2-4,TRBV6-6,NA,TRBD1,TGTGCCAGCAGTCAGAGACAGGGTTGGGGCCAGATGGACTTC,CASSQRQGWGQMDF
14,TRBJ2-7,TRBV5-1,once,NA,TGCGCCAGCAGCTCACGGGGTCCCTCCTACGAGCAGTACTTC,CASSSRGPSYEQYF
14,TRBJ2-7,TRBV5-1,NA,TRBD1,TGCGCCAGCAGCTCGGACAGGAATCCCTACGAGCAGTACTTC,CASSSDRNPYEQYF
15,TRBJ1-2,TRBV30,NA,NA,TGTGCCTGGAGTCCTTCCGCGGGGGGCGGCTATGGCTACACCTTC,CAWSPSAGGGYGYTF
16,TRBJ1-2,TRBV10-3,NA,NA,TGTGCCATCAGTGGCTCCAACACAGAGATTAACTATGGCTACACCTTC,CAISGSNTEINYGYTF
13,TRBJ2-1,TRBV19,NA,TRBD2,TGTGCCACCAGCGGGAGCACCTACAATGAGCAGTTCTTC,CATSGSTYNEQFF
16,TRBJ2-1,TRBV5-1,NA,TRBD2,TGCGCCAGCAGCTTGGAGACTAGCGGGTACTACAATGAGCAGTTCTTC,CASSLETSGYYNEQFF
16,TRBJ2-7,TRBV25-1,NA,TRBD1,TGTGCCAGCAGTGAATTGAGGACAGGGGCTTCCTACGAGCAGTACTTC,CASSELRTGASYEQYF
9,TRBJ1-2,TRBV5-6,NA,NA,TGTGCCAGCAGCTGGGCCCTCCACTTC,CASSWALHF
14,TRBJ1-1,TRBV2,NA,TRBD1,TGTGCCAGCAGGGGACAGGGGGGGAGAACTGAAGCTTTCTTT,CASRGQGGRTEAFF
13,TRBJ1-2,TRBV6-4,once,TRBD1,TGTGCCAGCAGGGACAGGGGAAACTATGGCTACACCTTC,CASRDRGNYGYTF
15,TRBJ1-1,TRBV4-1,NA,TRBD1,TGCGCCAGCAGCCAACCCTGGACAGGGGCCACTGAAGCTTTCTTT,CASSQPWTGATEAFF
12,TRBJ1-5,TRBV7-9,NA,TRBD1,TGTTCCAGCAGCTTGGGACAGGACCGAAAGCATTTT,CSSSLGQDRKHF
15,TRBJ2-7,TRBV19,NA,TRBD2,TGTGCCAGTAGTCCTCGGACTAGCGGGAGCTACGAGCAGTACTTC,CASSPRTSGSYEQYF
15,TRBJ2-7,TRBV5-1,once,TRBD2,TGCGCCAGCAGCTTGGCAACTAGCGGGGTCTCCGAGCAGTACTTC,CASSLATSGVSEQYF
15,TRBJ1-2,TRBV14,NA,TRBD1,TGTGCCAGCAGCCGCCGTTGGGACAGGGTATATGGCTACACCTTC,CASSRRWDRVYGYTF
15,TRBJ1-2,TRBV7-9,NA,TRBD1,TGTGCCAGCAGCCCAGGGACAGGGAGGTTCTATGGCTACACCTTC,CASSPGTGRFYGYTF
15,TRBJ2-3,TRBV5-1,NA,NA,TGCGCCAGCAGCGGGGGCCGACCACACACAGATACGCAGTATTTT,CASSGGRPHTDTQYF
13,TRBJ2-4,TRBV11-2,NA,TRBD1,TGTGCCAGCAGTTCGTCAGGGGGCGAGGTTCAGTACTTC,CASSSSGGEVQYF
17,TRBJ2-5,TRBV29-1,NA,TRBD1,TGCAGCCCCTTCCCCCTTTCGTGGACAGGGGGCCACGAGACCCAGTACTTC,CSPFPLSWTGGHETQYF
15,TRBJ1-5,TRBV27,once,TRBD1,TGTGCCAGCAGTTTTAGACAGGGGGACAATCAGCCCCAGCATTTT,CASSFRQGDNQPQHF
15,TRBJ2-1,TRBV30,once,NA,TGTGCCTGGAGTGTAGGTAGCAGCTCCTACAATGAGCAGTTCTTC,CAWSVGSSSYNEQFF